This T cell receptor beta chain derives from a study of T cells in localized non-small cell lung cancer. Germline V gives CDR1 MDHEN, CDR2 SYDVKM. This CDR3 is 13 amino acids long. Trimming removed 7 bases from V and 0 bases from J; junction bases left unmatched: 3. The assay was immunoSEQ multiplex PCR, and TCRdb's table has in-frame clones only and misses some. Of 53,000 or so clones listed, 90% to 95% are singletons. This clone was observed a single time. The genes are TRBV28 and TRBJ2-7, with 7 bases fitting TRBD1. Sequenced here: peripheral blood, sampled before any cancer treatment. The TCR comes from a man aged 40 to 70 with stage I lung adenocarcinoma. CDR3 region: CASTQGRSYEQYF. For the CDR3, the DNA is TGTGCCAGCACACAGGGGCGCTCCTACGAGCAGTACTTC. The full variable domain, with the rest looked up from reference TRBV28 and TRBJ2-7, is DVKVTQSSRYLVKRTGEKVFLECVQDMDHENMFWYRQDPGLGLRLIYFSYDVKMKEKGDIPEGYSVSREKKERFSLILESASTNQTSMYLCASTQGRSYEQYFGPGTRLTVT.